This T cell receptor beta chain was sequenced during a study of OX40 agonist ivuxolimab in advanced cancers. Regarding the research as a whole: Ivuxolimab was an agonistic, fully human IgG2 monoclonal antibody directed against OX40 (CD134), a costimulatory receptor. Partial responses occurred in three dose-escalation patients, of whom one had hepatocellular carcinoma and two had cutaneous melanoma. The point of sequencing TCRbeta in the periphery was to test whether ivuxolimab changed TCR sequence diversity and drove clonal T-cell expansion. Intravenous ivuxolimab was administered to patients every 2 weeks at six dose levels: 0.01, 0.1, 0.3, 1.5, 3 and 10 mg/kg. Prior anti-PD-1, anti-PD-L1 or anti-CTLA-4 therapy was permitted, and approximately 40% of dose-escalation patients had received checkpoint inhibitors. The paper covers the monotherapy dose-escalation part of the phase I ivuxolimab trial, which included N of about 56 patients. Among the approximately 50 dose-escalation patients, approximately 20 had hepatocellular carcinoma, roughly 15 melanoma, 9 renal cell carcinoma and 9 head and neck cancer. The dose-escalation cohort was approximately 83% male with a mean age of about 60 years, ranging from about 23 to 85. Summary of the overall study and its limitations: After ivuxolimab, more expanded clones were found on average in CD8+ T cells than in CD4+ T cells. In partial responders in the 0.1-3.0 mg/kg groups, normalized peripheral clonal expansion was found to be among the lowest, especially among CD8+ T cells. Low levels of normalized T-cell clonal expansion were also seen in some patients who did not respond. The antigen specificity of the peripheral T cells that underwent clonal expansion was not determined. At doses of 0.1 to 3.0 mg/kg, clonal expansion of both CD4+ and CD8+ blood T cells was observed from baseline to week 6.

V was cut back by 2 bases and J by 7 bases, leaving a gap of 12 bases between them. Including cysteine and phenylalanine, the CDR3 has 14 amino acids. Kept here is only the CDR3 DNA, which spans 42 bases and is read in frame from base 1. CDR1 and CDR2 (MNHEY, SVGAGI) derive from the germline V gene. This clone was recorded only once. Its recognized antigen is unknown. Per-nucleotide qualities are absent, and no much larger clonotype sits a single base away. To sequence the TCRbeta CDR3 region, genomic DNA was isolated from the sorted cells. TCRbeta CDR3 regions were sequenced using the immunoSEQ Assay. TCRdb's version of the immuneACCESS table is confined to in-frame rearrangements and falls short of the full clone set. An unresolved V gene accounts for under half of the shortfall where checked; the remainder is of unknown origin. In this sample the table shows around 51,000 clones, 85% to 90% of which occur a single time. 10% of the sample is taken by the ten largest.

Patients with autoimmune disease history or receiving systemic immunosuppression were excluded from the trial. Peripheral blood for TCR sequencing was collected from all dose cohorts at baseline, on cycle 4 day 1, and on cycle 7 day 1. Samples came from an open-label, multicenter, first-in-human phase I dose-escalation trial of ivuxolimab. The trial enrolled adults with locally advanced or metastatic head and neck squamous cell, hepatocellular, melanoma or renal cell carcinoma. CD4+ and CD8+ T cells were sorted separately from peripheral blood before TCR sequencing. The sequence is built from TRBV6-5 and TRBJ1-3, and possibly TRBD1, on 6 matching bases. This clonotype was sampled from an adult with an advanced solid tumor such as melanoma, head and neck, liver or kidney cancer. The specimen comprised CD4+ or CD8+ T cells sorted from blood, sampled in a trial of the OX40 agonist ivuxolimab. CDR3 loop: CASSYMGASNTIYF. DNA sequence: TGTGCCAGCAGTTACATGGGGGCTTCCAACACCATATATTTT.